Listed here is a single TCR beta chain. Treatment indicated: randomized to nivolumab then ipilimumab (arm A) or the reverse (arm B). Patients had received no earlier DNA-damaging chemotherapy. J gave up 5 bases and V 5 bases, and 3 bases lay outside the gene matches. CDR1 is SEHNR and CDR2 is FQNEAQ in the germline V gene (reference sequence). The CDR3 runs 13 residues. The method was immunoSEQ multiplex PCR; TCRdb's version includes in-frame clones alone and lacks a portion of them. This sample has about 25,000 clones, with about 77% found just once. The data are from a study of sequential checkpoint blockade in melanoma.

Sequenced here: CD8+ T cells sorted from blood (inferred from file names), sampled from a patient given nivolumab and ipilimumab in sequence. The rearrangement joins TRBV7-9 to TRBJ2-5, with 9 nucleotides matching TRBD1. This receptor was identified in a human donor with melanoma. CDR3 residues: CASSRQGDETQYF. The CDR3, as DNA: TGTGCCAGCAGCCGACAGGGGGACGAGACCCAGTACTTC.